This TCR beta chain was retrieved from a study of T cell repertoires in cytomegalovirus infection. Overall study context: Based on public TCR beta signatures, there were indications of CMV infection and of a matching HLA type. Findings of the study overall: In two of eight donors, the top clonotype was HLA-C-restricted CMV-specific.

TCRdb independently ran MiXCR on the reads; one entry per CDR3 protein. The sample includes about 220,000 distinct CDR3 sequences, roughly 34% of them seen just once. A remark on this clonotype: Its antigen is as yet unknown.

The CDR3 spans 13 residues. With V trimmed by 1 base and J by 8 bases, 2 bases remained unmatched. V is TRBV12-3 or TRBV12-4 and J is TRBJ1-2; 9 nucleotides match TRBD1. This receptor was obtained from a human donor in good health (CMV status not recorded). Some clones in this sample may be carry-over from other donors' samples. This specimen was CD8+ T cells from cultured PBMCs, taken from culture after CMV antigen stimulation. In DNA form, the CDR3 reads TGTGCCAGCAGTTTAGGACAGGGGGGCGGCTACACCTTC. It yields the protein CASSLGQGGGYTF.